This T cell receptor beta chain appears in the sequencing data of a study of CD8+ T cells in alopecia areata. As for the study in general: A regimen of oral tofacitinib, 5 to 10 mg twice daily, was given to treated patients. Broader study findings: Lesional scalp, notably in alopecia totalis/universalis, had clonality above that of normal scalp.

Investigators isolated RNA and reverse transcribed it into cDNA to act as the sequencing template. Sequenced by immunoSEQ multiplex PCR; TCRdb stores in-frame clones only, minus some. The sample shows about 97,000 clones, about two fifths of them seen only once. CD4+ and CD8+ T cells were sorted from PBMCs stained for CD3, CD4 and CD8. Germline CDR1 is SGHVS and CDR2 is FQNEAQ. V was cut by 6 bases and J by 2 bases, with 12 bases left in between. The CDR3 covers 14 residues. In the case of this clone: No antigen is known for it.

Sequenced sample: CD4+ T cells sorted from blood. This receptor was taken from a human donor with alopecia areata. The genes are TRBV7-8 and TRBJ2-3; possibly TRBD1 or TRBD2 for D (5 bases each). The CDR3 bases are TGTGCCAGCAGTCCCAAGGGACCCACAGATACGCAGTATTTT. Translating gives CASSPKGPTDTQYF.